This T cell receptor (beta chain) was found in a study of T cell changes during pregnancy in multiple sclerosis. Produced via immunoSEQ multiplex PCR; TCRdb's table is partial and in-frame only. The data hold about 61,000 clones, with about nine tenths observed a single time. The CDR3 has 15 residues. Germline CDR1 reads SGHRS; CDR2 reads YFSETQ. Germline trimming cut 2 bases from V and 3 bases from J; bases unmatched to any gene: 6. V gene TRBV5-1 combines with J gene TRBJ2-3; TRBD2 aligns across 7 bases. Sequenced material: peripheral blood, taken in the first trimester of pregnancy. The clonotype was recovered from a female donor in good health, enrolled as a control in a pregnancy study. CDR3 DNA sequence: TGCGCCAGCAGCTTTGTACTAGCGACTACAGATACGCAGTATTTT. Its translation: CASSFVLATTDTQYF.